This TCR beta chain was found in a study of blood T cell repertoires in COVID-19 (dated by TCRdb to 2018 to 2020). About the full investigation: Samples from collaborators originated in the United States, Italy and Spain and spanned both the acute and convalescent phases of COVID-19. The prospective study material was composed of cDNA or gDNA derived from T cells, B-cell-depleted T cells, or PBMCs. Deeply sampled blood TCRbeta repertoires from subjects exposed to, actively infected with, or recovered from COVID-19 were included in the dataset. A freely available public database, intended as a resource for researchers studying the immune response to SARS-CoV-2, is where the repertoires were released. The samples were drawn from two sources: the first 160 participants of the ongoing ImmuneRACE study, and some 1,300 subjects contributed by 6 global collaborators. The sample metadata nearly always contained a de-identified subject ID, COVID-19 status, age in years and sex. Where available, HLA class I and class II types were obtained from metadata supplied by the sample provider rather than from assay-based typing. What the authors observed across the whole study: The amount of clinical and demographic metadata varied by source and participant and was provided uncurated.

On this clone itself: Its antigen is currently not known. It has no much larger one-base neighbor in the sample; base qualities were not kept.

TCRbeta CDR3 regions were amplified from genomic DNA using the immunoSEQ Assay, a bias-controlled multiplex PCR. The paper's processing steps were these. The number of nucleated cells in each sample was estimated from the amplification of reference gene primers within the assay. To quantify the absolute abundance of each unique TCRbeta CDR3 rearrangement, sequence reads were collapsed and filtered. For each sample, productive Simpson clonality was calculated as the square root of Simpson's diversity index over productive rearrangements. TCRdb limited this immuneACCESS table to in-frame rearrangements with V and J called. A share of clones is missing; checked studies link under half to unresolved V genes, and the rest is unexplained. V and J calls and clone size are those listed in that table; D and trimming were worked out from the DNA. A total of 100,000 to 130,000 clones appear in this sample, roughly 84% of them only once. Over 4% of the sample is held by the ten biggest clonotypes.

The germline V gene (reference sequence) specifies LNHDA as CDR1 and SQIVND as CDR2. Cut back by 4 bases and 6 bases, the V and J ends lie 7 bases apart. The CDR3 measures 11 amino acids from cysteine to phenylalanine. The read is trimmed to its CDR3 DNA, 33 bases read in frame from base 1. Each collaborating institution followed its own protocols to collect whole blood in K2EDTA tubes. Collaborator samples were shipped for TCRbeta analysis as frozen whole blood, isolated PBMCs, or DNA extracted from either sample type. The sequenced material came from peripheral blood. The V and J segments used are TRBV19 and TRBJ2-7, with the D gene not confidently named. The origin of this receptor is a human donor in a cohort sampled during active COVID-19. The CDR3 protein sequence reads: CASSNVFEQYF. In nucleotide form, the sequence is TGTGCCAGTAGTAATGTCTTCGAGCAGTACTTC.